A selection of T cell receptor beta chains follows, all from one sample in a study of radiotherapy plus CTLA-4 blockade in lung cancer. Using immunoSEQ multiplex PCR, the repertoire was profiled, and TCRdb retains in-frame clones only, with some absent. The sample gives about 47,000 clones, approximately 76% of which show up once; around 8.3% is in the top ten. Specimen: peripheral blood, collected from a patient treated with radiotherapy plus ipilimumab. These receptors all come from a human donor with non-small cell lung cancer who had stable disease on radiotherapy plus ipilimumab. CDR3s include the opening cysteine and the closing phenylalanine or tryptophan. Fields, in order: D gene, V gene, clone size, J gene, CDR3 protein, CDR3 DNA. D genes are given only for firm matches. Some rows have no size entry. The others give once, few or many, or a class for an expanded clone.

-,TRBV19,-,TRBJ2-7,CASSDRDGPTYEQYF,TGTGCCAGTAGTGACCGGGACGGACCAACCTACGAGCAGTACTTC
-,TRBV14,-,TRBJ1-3,CASSTGLVSGNTIYF,TGTGCCAGCAGCACCGGCCTAGTATCTGGAAACACCATATATTTT
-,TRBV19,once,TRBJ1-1,CASSTQLGTGMAFF,TGTGCCAGTAGTACCCAGTTGGGGACGGGGATGGCTTTCTTT
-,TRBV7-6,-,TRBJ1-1,CASSPLTVMNTEAFF,TGTGCCAGCAGCCCACTGACGGTGATGAACACTGAAGCTTTCTTT
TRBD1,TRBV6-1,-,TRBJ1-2,CASSAGQGNYGYTF,TGTGCCAGCAGTGCCGGACAGGGGAACTATGGCTACACCTTC
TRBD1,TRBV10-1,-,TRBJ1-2,CASKRQGREHYGYTF,TGCGCCAGCAAACGACAGGGCAGAGAGCACTATGGCTACACTTTC
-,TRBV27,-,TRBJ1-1,CASSLGRTNTEAFF,TGTGCCAGCAGCTTGGGACGGACGAACACTGAAGCTTTCTTT
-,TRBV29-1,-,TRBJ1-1,CSVTSGGGKAFF,TGCAGCGTGACTTCCGGGGGTGGGAAAGCTTTCTTT
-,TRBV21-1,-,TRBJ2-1,CASSKNYYNEQFF,TGTGCCAGCAGCAAAAATTACTACAATGAGCAGTTCTTC
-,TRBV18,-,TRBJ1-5,CASSSSVGSLHNQPQHF,TGTGCCAGCTCATCCTCGGTCGGATCCCTTCACAATCAGCCCCAGCATTTT
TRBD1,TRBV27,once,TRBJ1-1,CASSRGQGRTEAFF,TGTGCCAGCAGCCGGGGACAGGGGCGCACTGAAGCTTTCTTT
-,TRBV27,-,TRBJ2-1,CASRRLGIEQFF,TGTGCCAGCAGACGACTGGGGATTGAGCAGTTCTTC
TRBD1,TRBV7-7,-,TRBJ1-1,CASSLGGQGSHF,TGTGCCAGCAGCTTAGGGGGACAGGGTTCCCACTTT
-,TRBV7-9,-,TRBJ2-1,CASSLDPGTHNEQFF,TGTGCCAGCAGCTTAGATCCGGGGACCCACAATGAGCAGTTCTTC
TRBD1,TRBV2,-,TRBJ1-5,CASKGTGPRASYSNQPQHF,TGTGCCAGCAAGGGGACAGGGCCCCGTGCATCGTATAGCAATCAGCCCCAGCATTTT
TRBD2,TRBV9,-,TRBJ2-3,CASSIAGESDTQYF,TGTGCCAGCAGCATAGCGGGGGAATCAGATACGCAGTATTTT
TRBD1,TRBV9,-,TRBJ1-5,CASSVGTGNYQPQHF,TGTGCCAGCAGCGTAGGGACAGGTAATTATCAGCCCCAGCATTTT
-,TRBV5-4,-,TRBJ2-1,CASSVGGDNPYNEQFF,TGTGCCAGCAGCGTGGGGGGGGACAATCCTTACAATGAGCAGTTCTTC
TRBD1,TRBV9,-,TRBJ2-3,CASSLIGTDISTDTQYF,TGTGCCAGCAGCCTCATCGGGACAGATATTAGCACAGATACGCAGTATTTT
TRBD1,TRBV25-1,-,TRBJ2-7,CASKAGQGAYEQYF,TGTGCCAGCAAGGCGGGACAGGGGGCATACGAGCAGTACTTC
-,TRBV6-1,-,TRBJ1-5,CASSDRRINQPQHF,TGTGCCAGCAGCGACCGACGGATCAATCAGCCCCAGCATTTT
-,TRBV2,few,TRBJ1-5,CASRGGRDQPQHF,TGTGCCAGCAGGGGGGGCAGGGATCAGCCCCAGCATTTT
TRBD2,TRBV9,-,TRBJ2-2,CASSVEGLAVNTGELFF,TGTGCCAGCAGCGTAGAGGGACTAGCGGTGAACACCGGGGAGCTGTTTTTT
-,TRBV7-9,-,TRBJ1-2,CASSPRRGSGYTF,TGTGCCAGCAGCCCCCGTCGGGGCTCTGGCTACACCTTC
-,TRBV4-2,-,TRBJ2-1,CASSHGRGWDEQFF,TGTGCCAGCAGCCATGGGAGGGGGTGGGATGAGCAGTTCTTC
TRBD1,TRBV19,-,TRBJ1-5,CASSMEGGAYQPQHF,TGTGCCAGTAGTATGGAAGGGGGCGCCTATCAGCCCCAGCATTTT
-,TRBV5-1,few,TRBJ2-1,CASSLRAAYNEQFF,TGCGCCAGCAGCTTGAGGGCAGCCTACAATGAGCAGTTCTTC
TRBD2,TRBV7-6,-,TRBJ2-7,CASSLGRGATYEQYF,TGTGCCAGCAGCTTAGGGCGGGGGGCCACCTACGAGCAGTACTTC
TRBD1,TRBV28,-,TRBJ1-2,CASRSEGARGYTF,TGTGCCAGCAGGTCGGAGGGGGCGAGAGGCTACACCTTC
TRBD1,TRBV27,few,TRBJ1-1,CASSSLGGQHTEAFF,TGTGCCAGCAGTTCATTAGGGGGACAGCACACTGAAGCTTTCTTT
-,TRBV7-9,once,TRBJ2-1,CASSSPRPWGEQFF,TGTGCCAGCAGCTCTCCCCGGCCTTGGGGGGAGCAGTTCTTC
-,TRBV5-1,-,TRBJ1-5,CASSEMTGSNQPQHF,TGCGCCAGCAGCGAAATGACAGGTAGCAATCAGCCCCAGCATTTT